This TCR beta chain was sequenced for a study of blood T cell repertoires in COVID-19 (dated by TCRdb to about 2020). About the full investigation: The collaborator samples originated in the United States, Italy and Spain and spanned the acute and convalescent phases of COVID-19. Nearly every sample came with metadata listing a de-identified subject ID, COVID-19 status, age in years and sex. The prospective study material was composed of cDNA or gDNA derived from T cells, B-cell-depleted T cells, or PBMCs. A freely available public database, intended as a resource for researchers studying the immune response to SARS-CoV-2, is where the repertoires were released. Where available, HLA class I and class II types were obtained from metadata supplied by the sample provider rather than from assay-based typing. Subjects who had been exposed to COVID-19, were actively infected with it, or had recovered from it provided the deeply sampled blood TCRbeta repertoires that made up the dataset. Samples came from the ongoing ImmuneRACE study (first 160 participants) plus 1,254 subjects from 6 global collaborators. General study outcomes and caveats: Clinical and demographic metadata were provided uncurated, with the amount varying by source and participant.

As regards this clone: It lacks a known antigen. No base-level quality is on record; no much larger clone is a single base apart.

Enrolling through a virtual design, the prospective study's participants ranged in age from roughly 18 to 100 years and lived across 24 United States geographic areas. To assign participants to cohorts, the prospective study relied on clinical history that participants themselves reported in a screening survey and a study questionnaire. For ImmuneRACE Cohort 3, a participant was defined as recovered based on two consecutive negative NP/OP PCR tests, clearance by a healthcare professional, or resolution of symptoms. In the prospective study, mobile phlebotomists collected whole blood, serum and a nasopharyngeal or oropharyngeal swab from each participant. Prospective study participants could optionally give additional blood draws and questionnaires over an approximately 2-month period. Before DNA extraction, blood samples from the prospective study were shipped at room temperature or frozen. The immunoSEQ Assay, a bias-controlled multiplex PCR, was used to amplify TCRbeta CDR3 regions from genomic DNA. In the paper's pipeline: Within the assay, amplification of reference gene primers was used to estimate how many nucleated cells each sample contained. To quantify the absolute abundance of each unique TCRbeta CDR3 rearrangement, sequence reads were collapsed and filtered. For each sample, productive Simpson clonality was calculated as the square root of Simpson's diversity index across productive rearrangements. TCRdb stores this immuneACCESS table with in-frame sequences only. Part of the clones is absent; in the studies checked, under half of the shortfall reflects unresolved V genes, and no reason is known for the rest. V and J calls and clone size are copied from that table; D and trimming were computed from the DNA. This sample has over 150,000 clones in its table, and around 84% of those were observed once. The ten top clones hold approximately 7.3% of the sample.

The TCR was taken from a man between 45 and 60 years old who had recovered from COVID-19. Material for sequencing was PBMCs or T cells enriched from blood (not recorded which).

The DNA sequence is given as TGCGCCAGCAGCCAAGATTTTAACAGGCGAAGAACTGAAGCTTTCTTT. It encodes CASSQDFNRRRTEAFF. This chain is built from TRBV4-1 and TRBJ1-1; the D gene is possibly TRBD1, with 5 bases matching. A distance of 16 bases separates the germline ends of V and J, which lose 0 bases and 5 bases respectively. The germline V gene supplies CDR1 MGHRA and CDR2 YSYEKL. From the cysteine through the phenylalanine, the CDR3 covers 16 amino acids. CDR3 DNA only is kept here, 48 bases in frame from base 1.